This T cell receptor beta chain was recorded in a study of molecular identifiers for immune sequencing clone quantification. Study-wide points: Under 1% of molecules in naive cells, but over 99% of effector molecules, belonged to clones above 20 RNA copies.

TCRdb processed the PCR reads anew with MiXCR; each CDR3 protein has one entry. Counted here are 490,000 or so distinct CDR3 sequences, around 23% occurring once; the ten biggest clones make up roughly 0.79%. About this clonotype: Its cognate antigen is unknown.

Germline loops: CDR1 LNHDA, CDR2 SQIVND (reference sequence). The CDR3 runs 14 residues. V was clipped by 3 bases and J by 0 bases, with 8 bases between them. This clonotype originated in a human donor in good health. Some libraries in this study had Jurkat cell RNA spiked in. Sequencing was carried out using naive CD8+ T cells from blood, with Jurkat cell RNA spiked in. Subset noted: FACS-sorted CD8+CD4-CCR7+CD45RA+ naive T cells. The chain couples TRBV19 to TRBJ1-1; D is ambiguous. CDR3 protein: CASSISEMNTEAFF. The CDR3 coding sequence is TGTGCCAGTAGTATCTCTGAGATGAACACTGAAGCTTTCTTT.